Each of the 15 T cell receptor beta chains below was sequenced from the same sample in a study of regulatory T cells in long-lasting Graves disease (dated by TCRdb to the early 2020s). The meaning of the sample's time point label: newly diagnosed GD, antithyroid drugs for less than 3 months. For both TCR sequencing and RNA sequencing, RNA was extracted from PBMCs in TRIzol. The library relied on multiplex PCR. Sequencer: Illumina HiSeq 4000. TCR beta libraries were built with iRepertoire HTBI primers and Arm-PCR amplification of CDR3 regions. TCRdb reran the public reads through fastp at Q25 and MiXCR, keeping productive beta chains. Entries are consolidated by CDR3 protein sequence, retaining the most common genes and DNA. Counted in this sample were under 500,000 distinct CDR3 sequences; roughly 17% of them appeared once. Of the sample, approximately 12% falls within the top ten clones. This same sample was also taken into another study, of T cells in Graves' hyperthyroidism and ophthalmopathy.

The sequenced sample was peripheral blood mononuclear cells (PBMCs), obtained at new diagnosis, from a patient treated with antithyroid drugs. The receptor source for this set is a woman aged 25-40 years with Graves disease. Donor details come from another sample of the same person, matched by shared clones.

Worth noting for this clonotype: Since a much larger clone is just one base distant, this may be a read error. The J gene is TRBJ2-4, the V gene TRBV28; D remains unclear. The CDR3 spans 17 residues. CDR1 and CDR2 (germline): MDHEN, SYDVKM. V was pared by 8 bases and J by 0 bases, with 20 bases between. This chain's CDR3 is CASGPSFLVLAKNIQYF. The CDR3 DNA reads TGTGCCAGCGGCCCGAGCTTCCTGGTGCTAGCCAAAAACATTCAGTACTTC.

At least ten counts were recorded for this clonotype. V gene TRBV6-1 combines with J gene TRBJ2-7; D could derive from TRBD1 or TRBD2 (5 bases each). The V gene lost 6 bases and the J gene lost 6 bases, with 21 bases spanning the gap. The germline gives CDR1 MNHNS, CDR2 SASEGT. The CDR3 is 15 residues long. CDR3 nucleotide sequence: TGTGCCAGCAGACGACTGGGTGGGCAGAGGGGCGAGCAGTACTTC. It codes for CASRRLGGQRGEQYF.

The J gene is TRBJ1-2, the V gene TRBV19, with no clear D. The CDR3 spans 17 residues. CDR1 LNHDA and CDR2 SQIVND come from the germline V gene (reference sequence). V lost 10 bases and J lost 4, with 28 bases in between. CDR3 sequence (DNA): TGTGCCACCGCAAACACTCCAAGCCTTGCGCTAGTCTATGGCTACACCTTC. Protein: CATANTPSLALVYGYTF.

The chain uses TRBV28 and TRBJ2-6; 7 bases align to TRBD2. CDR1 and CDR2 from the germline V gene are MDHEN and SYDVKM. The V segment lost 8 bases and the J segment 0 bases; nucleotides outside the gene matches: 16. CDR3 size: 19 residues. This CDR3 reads CASRGRAGTRDSGANVLTF. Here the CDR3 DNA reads TGTGCCAGCCGAGGGCGAGCGGGAACCCGCGACTCTGGGGCCAACGTCCTGACTTTC.

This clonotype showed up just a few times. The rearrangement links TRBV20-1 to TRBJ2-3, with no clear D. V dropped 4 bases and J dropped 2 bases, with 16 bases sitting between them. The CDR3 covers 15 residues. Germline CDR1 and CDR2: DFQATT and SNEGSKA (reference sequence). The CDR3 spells CSANPGQTITDTQYF. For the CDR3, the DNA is TGCAGTGCTAACCCCGGGCAGACCATCACAGATACGCAGTATTTT.

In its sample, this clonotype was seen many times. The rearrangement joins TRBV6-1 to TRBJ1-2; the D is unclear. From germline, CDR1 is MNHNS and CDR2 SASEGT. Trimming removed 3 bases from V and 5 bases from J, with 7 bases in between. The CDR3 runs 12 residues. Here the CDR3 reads CASSDGPYGYTF. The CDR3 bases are TGTGCCAGCAGTGATGGCCCTTATGGCTACACCTTC.

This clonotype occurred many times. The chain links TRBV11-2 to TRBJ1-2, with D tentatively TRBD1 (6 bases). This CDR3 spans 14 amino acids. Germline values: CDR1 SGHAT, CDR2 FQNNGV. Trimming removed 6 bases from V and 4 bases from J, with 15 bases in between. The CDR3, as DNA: TGTGCCAGCAGAGATAACCGGGACACCTATGGCTACACCTTC. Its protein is CASRDNRDTYGYTF.

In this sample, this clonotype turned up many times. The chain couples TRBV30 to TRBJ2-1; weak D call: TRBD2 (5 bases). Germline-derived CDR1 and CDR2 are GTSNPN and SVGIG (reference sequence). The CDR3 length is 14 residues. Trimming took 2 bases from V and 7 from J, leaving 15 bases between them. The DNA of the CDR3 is TGTGCCTGGAGTTCAGACTATAGAGGTAATGAGCAGTTCTTC. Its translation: CAWSSDYRGNEQFF.

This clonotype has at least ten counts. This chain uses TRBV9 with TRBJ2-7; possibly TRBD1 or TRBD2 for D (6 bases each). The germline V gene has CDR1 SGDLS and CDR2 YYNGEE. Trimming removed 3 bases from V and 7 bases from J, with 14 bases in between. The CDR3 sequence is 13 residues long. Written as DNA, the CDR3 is TGTGCCAGCAGCGCGGCCGGGGGCCAGGAGCAGTACTTC. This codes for CASSAAGGQEQYF.

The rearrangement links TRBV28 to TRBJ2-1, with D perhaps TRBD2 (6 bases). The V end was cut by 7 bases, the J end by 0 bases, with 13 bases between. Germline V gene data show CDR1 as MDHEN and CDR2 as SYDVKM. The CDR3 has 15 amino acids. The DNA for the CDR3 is TGTGCCAGCACCCTGACTAGGTCCTCCTACAATGAGCAGTTCTTC. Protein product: CASTLTRSSYNEQFF.

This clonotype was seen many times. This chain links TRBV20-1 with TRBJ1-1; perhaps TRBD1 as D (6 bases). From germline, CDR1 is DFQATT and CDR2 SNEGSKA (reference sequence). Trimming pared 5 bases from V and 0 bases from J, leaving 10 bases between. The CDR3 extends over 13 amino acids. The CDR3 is CSARDIMNTEAFF. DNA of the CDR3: TGCAGTGCTCGGGACATAATGAACACTGAAGCTTTCTTT.

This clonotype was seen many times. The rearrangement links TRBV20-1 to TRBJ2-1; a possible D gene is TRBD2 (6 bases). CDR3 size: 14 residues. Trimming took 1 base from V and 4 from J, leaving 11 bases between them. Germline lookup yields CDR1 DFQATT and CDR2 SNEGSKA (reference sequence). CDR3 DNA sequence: TGCAGTGCTAGAGGGCTAGCGCAATACAATGAGCAGTTCTTC. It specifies CSARGLAQYNEQFF.

The DNA for the CDR3 is TGTGCCACCAGTGCATCTAGCGGGACGTTCAGCTCCTACAATGAGCAGTTCTTC. It yields the protein CATSASSGTFSSYNEQFF. The J gene is TRBJ2-1, the V gene TRBV24-1; TRBD2 matches at 9 bases. After removal of 5 bases from V and 0 bases from J, the junction contained 10 bases not matched to a gene. This CDR3 spans 18 amino acids. Germline CDR1 reads KGHDR; CDR2 reads SFDVKD.

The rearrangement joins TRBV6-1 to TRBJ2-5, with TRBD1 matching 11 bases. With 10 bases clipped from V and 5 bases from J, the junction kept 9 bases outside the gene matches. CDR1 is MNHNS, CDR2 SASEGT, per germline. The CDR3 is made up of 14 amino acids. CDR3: CAIADRGHVETQYF. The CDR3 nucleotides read TGTGCCATCGCGGACAGGGGGCATGTTGAGACCCAGTACTTC.

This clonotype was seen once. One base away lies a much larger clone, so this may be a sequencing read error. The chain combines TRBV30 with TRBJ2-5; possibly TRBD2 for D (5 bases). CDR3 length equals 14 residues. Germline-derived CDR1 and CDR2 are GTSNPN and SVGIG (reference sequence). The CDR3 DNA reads TGTGCCTGGAGTGTACGGGGTTATGGGGAGACCCGGTACTTC. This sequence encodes CAWSVRGYGETRYF.